These 18 T cell receptor beta chains came from one sample sequenced in a study of T cells after yellow fever vaccination. TCRdb independently ran MiXCR on the 5' RACE reads; one entry per CDR3 protein. This repertoire shows some 260,000 distinct CDR3 sequences, roughly 5.6% found once; its top ten account for roughly 3.4%. This material consisted of CD4+ T cells sorted from PBMCs, taken on the day of the yellow fever booster vaccination. The receptors shown here come from a man aged 18 to 29 who received the YFV17D yellow fever vaccine.

This clonotype was seen more than once but under ten times. V usage is TRBV18 and J usage is TRBJ2-3; the match to TRBD2 covers 14 bases. The J segment lost 2 bases and the V segment lost 6 bases, leaving 10 bases of the junction unmatched. The germline V gene encodes CDR1 KGHSH and CDR2 LQKENI. This CDR3 is built from 18 residues. The CDR3 sequence: CASSHGLAGGQNTDTQYF. Written as DNA, the CDR3 is TGTGCCAGCTCCCACGGACTAGCGGGGGGACAAAACACAGATACGCAGTATTTT.

The rearrangement links TRBV5-5 to TRBJ2-7; tentative D call: TRBD2 (7 bases). Per the germline V gene, CDR1 is SGHKS and CDR2 is YYEKEE (reference sequence). The CDR3 consists of 14 residues. Between the trimmed V and J ends, which lost 5 bases and 0 bases, there was a span of 12 bases. DNA of the CDR3: TGTGCCAGCAGGCGACGGGGGGCCTCCTACGAGCAGTACTTC. This sequence encodes CASRRRGASYEQYF.

This chain uses TRBV5-4 with TRBJ2-2, with D possibly matching TRBD2 (7 bases). V was clipped by 4 bases and J by 4 bases, with 23 bases between them. This CDR3 region has 18 residues. Looked up from germline, CDR1 is SGHNT and CDR2 is YYREEE (reference sequence). The CDR3 here is CASSLMTSGGAFTGELFF. The CDR3 DNA reads TGTGCCAGCAGCCTGATGACTAGTGGGGGGGCCTTCACCGGGGAGCTGTTTTTT.

The chain is built from TRBV9 and TRBJ1-2; unclear D gene. CDR3 length: 13 amino acids. Germline values: CDR1 SGDLS, CDR2 YYNGEE. V shed 7 bases and J shed 7 bases, with 17 bases lying between them. The CDR3: CASQDGAGGGYTF. CDR3 nucleotide sequence: TGTGCCAGCCAGGACGGTGCGGGAGGTGGCTACACCTTC. Complete variable domain (other parts from reference TRBV9 and TRBJ1-2): DSGVTQTPKHLITATGQRVTLRCSPRSGDLSVYWYQQSLDQGLQFLIQYYNGEERAKGNILERFSAQQFPDLHSELNLSSLELGDSALYFCASQDGAGGGYTFGSGTRLTVV.

Many counts were recorded for this clonotype. V and J are TRBV12-3 or TRBV12-4 and TRBJ1-4; TRBD1 is a possible D gene (5 bases). The length of the CDR3 is 16 residues. V lost 6 bases and J 8 bases, leaving 22 bases between the germline ends. CDR3 DNA: TGTGCCAGCAGCCTACAACCCCAGGGCTTTGGGGAAAAACTGTTTTTT. Protein sequence: CASSLQPQGFGEKLFF.

In this sample, this clonotype turned up a few times. The rearrangement joins TRBV7-9 to TRBJ1-4; D remains unclear. Trimming cost V 5 bases and J 11 bases, with 6 bases left between them. The CDR3 consists of 10 residues. Germline lookup yields CDR1 SEHNR and CDR2 FQNEAQ (reference sequence). CDR3 DNA sequence: TGTGCCAGCAGCGGAAGTAAACTGTTTTTT. Protein sequence: CASSGSKLFF.

The J gene is TRBJ1-5, the V gene TRBV7-2, with a possible D match to TRBD1 (6 bases). V lost 4 bases and J lost 5, with 21 bases in between. Germline loops: CDR1 SGHTA, CDR2 FQGNSA. The length of the CDR3 is 17 residues. The CDR3, as DNA: TGTGCCAGCAGCTCCCCGACGGGGGCGGATAGAGATCAGCCCCAGCATTTT. Translation gives CASSSPTGADRDQPQHF.

This clonotype was seen only a few times. V usage is TRBV12-3 or TRBV12-4 and J usage is TRBJ2-3; 13 bases are shared with TRBD2. This CDR3 contains 16 residues. Trimming cost V 3 bases and J 6 bases; bases outside gene matches: 6. The CDR3 is CASSFGLAGATDTQYF. CDR3 DNA: TGTGCCAGCAGTTTTGGACTAGCGGGGGCTACGGATACGCAGTATTTT.

This clonotype has only a few counts. V and J are TRBV20-1 and TRBJ1-2; D uncertain. The V end lost 6 bases, the J end lost 1 base, and 12 bases lay between the germline ends. Germline-derived CDR1 and CDR2 are DFQATT and SNEGSKA (reference sequence). CDR3 length equals 13 residues. CDR3 in amino acids: CSAVRGGNYGYTF. The DNA of the CDR3 is TGCAGTGCCGTGCGGGGTGGTAACTATGGCTACACCTTC.

The chain combines TRBV4-3 with TRBJ2-7, with 8 bases lining up with TRBD2. The CDR3 loop spans 16 amino acids. The germline V gene encodes CDR1 LGHNA and CDR2 YSLEER. The V and J ends lost 1 base and 3 bases, in that order; junction bases with no gene match: 8. The CDR3 region is CASSQGFPRGVYEQYV. The CDR3 DNA follows: TGCGCCAGCAGCCAAGGATTCCCGCGGGGGGTCTACGAGCAGTACGTC.

This clonotype was recorded many times. The chain links TRBV7-9 to TRBJ2-7, with 7 positions matching TRBD1. CDR1 SEHNR and CDR2 FQNEAQ come from the germline V gene (reference sequence). Unmatched junction bases numbered 2, after V lost 4 bases and J lost 5 bases. The CDR3 is made up of 12 amino acids. The CDR3, as DNA: TGTGCCAGCAGCTCAACAGGGGACGAGCAGTACTTC. Protein sequence: CASSSTGDEQYF. The full variable domain, with the rest looked up from reference TRBV7-9 and TRBJ2-7, is DTGVSQNPRHKITKRGQNVTFRCDPISEHNRLYWYRQTLGQGPEFLTYFQNEAQLEKSRLLSDRFSAERPKGSFSTLEIQRTEQGDSAMYLCASSSTGDEQYFGPGTRLTVT.

A note on this clonotype: This likely comes from a read error, as the CDR3 has no conserved phenylalanine or tryptophan at its end. CDR3 residues: CASSLGGSSYNEQFL. The CDR3 DNA reads TGTGCCAGCAGCTTGGGGGGAAGCTCCTACAATGAGCAGTTCTTA. The chain links TRBV5-4 to TRBJ2-1; D unresolved. The V gene lost 0 bases and the J gene lost 0 bases, with 7 bases spanning the gap. This CDR3 is built from 15 residues. Germline-derived CDR1 and CDR2 are SGHNT and YYREEE (reference sequence).

A few counts support this clonotype. V gene TRBV9 combines with J gene TRBJ2-5; tentative D call: TRBD1 (6 bases). Trimming took off 3 bases at V and 3 bases at J, with 12 bases between the two ends. The CDR3 covers 14 residues. Germline-derived CDR1 and CDR2 are SGDLS and YYNGEE. The CDR3 coding sequence is TGTGCCAGCAGCGCAAGGACAGCCAAAGAGACCCAGTACTTC. Amino acids: CASSARTAKETQYF.

V is TRBV10-2 and J is TRBJ1-1; the D is unclear. Between the trimmed V and J ends, which lost 6 bases and 3 bases, there was a span of 14 bases. Germline V gives CDR1 WSHSY, CDR2 SAAADI. This CDR3 comprises 14 residues. The CDR3 is CASRYTAGDTEAFF. CDR3 sequence (DNA): TGCGCCAGCAGATACACAGCTGGGGACACTGAAGCTTTCTTT.

The rearrangement uses TRBV6-5 and TRBJ1-2; 10 nucleotides match TRBD1. This CDR3 contains 14 residues. CDR1 and CDR2 (germline): MNHEY, SVGAGI. V dropped 8 bases and J dropped 5; count of bases not matched to a gene: 8. In DNA, the CDR3 is TGTGCCAGCCGGGGGACAGGGGATCGGTATGGCTACACCTTC. It encodes CASRGTGDRYGYTF.

This clonotype occurred a few times. This chain uses TRBV20-1 with TRBJ2-7; D ambiguous. The germline V gene has CDR1 DFQATT and CDR2 SNEGSKA (reference sequence). V lost 3 bases, J lost 2 bases, and 11 bases lay in between. The CDR3 has 13 amino acids. The CDR3 sequence is CSARNPIAYEQYF. CDR3 bases: TGCAGTGCTAGGAACCCGATTGCCTACGAGCAGTACTTC.

This clonotype was counted at least ten times. The V call is TRBV20-1, the J call TRBJ2-1, with a weak D call TRBD1 (6 bases). The length of the CDR3 is 14 residues. The V end lost 6 bases, the J end lost 0 bases, and 12 bases lay between the germline ends. Germline V lookup: CDR1 DFQATT, CDR2 SNEGSKA (reference sequence). Written as DNA, the CDR3 is TGCAGTGCAAACAGGGCCAGCTCCTACAATGAGCAGTTCTTC. Translated, it gives CSANRASSYNEQFF.

The chain recombines TRBV10-3 with TRBJ1-1, with TRBD1 as a possible D gene (6 bases). CDR1 is ENHRY and CDR2 is SYGVKD in the germline V gene. V was clipped by 10 bases and J by 1 base, with 22 bases between them. The CDR3 has 16 residues. The chain's CDR3 is CATKQGLEQWNTEAFF. The CDR3 bases are TGTGCCACCAAACAGGGCCTGGAACAGTGGAACACTGAAGCTTTCTTT.